This TCR beta chain was recorded in a study of cytomegalovirus exposure and HLA in healthy donors. About this clone itself: The same CDR3 is also encoded by other DNA sequences in this sample.

Per the germline V gene, CDR1 is MNHNS and CDR2 is SASEGT. Trimming pared 2 bases from V and 1 base from J, leaving 5 bases between. The CDR3 is made up of 13 amino acids. PCR primers comprised 60 Vbeta and 13 Jbeta primers. The repertoire was sequenced with immunoSEQ multiplex PCR; TCRdb's copy has only in-frame clones and lacks some. Of 130,000 or so clones detected, 70% to 80% appear once; the ten largest clones hold 1.5% to 2%. The origin of this receptor is a female donor in good health and CMV-seronegative. V gene TRBV6-1 combines with J gene TRBJ1-1, with no clear D. The sequenced sample consisted of PBMCs. CDR3 amino acids: CASSERGNTEAFF. The CDR3 DNA reads TGTGCCAGCAGTGAAAGAGGGAACACTGAAGCTTTCTTT.